Below, one T cell receptor (beta chain) is given with its context. The record originates from a study of blood T cells in healthy people across ages. Study-level background: For every two T cells, template switching captured about one barcoded beta molecule.

CDR3 length: 15 amino acids. Trimming removed 5 bases at V and 5 bases at J, with 18 bases between. Looked up from germline, CDR1 is SGHTA and CDR2 is FQGNSA. A second PCR of roughly 7 to 11 cycles used a sample-barcoded 5' primer and a J-beta primer mix. One entry per CDR3 protein results from TCRdb running MiXCR on the 5' RACE reads. This sample yields approximately 1,700,000 distinct CDR3 sequences, of which about two fifths are seen a single time; roughly 23% belongs to the top ten. Sequences were obtained from blood. This TCR was sampled from a human donor in good health. The chain carries TRBV7-2 and TRBJ2-5; either TRBD1 or TRBD2 may fit D (6 bases each). CDR3 nucleotide sequence: TGTGCCAGCAGCCCTCAGGGGCTTGGGGGGGAGACCCAGTACTTC. This codes for CASSPQGLGGETQYF.